The 2 T cell receptor beta chains below were found in one sample sequenced in a study of control samples from healthy donors and cancer patients. The assay was immunoSEQ multiplex PCR, and TCRdb's table has in-frame clones only and misses some. The table has around 100,000 clones, around 89% seen once. What was sequenced was PBMCs. The receptors shown here come from a man aged 55-75 years with lung cancer.

The rearrangement uses TRBV12-3 or TRBV12-4 and TRBJ1-1; maybe TRBD1 (5 bases). The CDR3 runs to 13 residues. Between the trimmed V and J ends, which lost 3 bases and 1 base, there was a span of 6 bases. CDR3 coding DNA: TGTGCCAGCAGTTTTCAGGGGAACACTGAAGCTTTCTTT. It encodes CASSFQGNTEAFF.

The rearrangement joins TRBV9 to TRBJ1-1, with D hard to call. V lost 3 bases, J lost 0 bases, and 6 bases lay in between. The length of the CDR3 is 13 residues. Germline V lookup: CDR1 SGDLS, CDR2 YYNGEE. The CDR3 bases are TGTGCCAGCAGCGGGCGGCTGAACACTGAAGCTTTCTTT. Translation gives CASSGRLNTEAFF. Supplemented by reference TRBV9 and TRBJ1-1, the full variable domain reads DSGVTQTPKHLITATGQRVTLRCSPRSGDLSVYWYQQSLDQGLQFLIQYYNGEERAKGNILERFSAQQFPDLHSELNLSSLELGDSALYFCASSGRLNTEAFFGQGTRLTVV.